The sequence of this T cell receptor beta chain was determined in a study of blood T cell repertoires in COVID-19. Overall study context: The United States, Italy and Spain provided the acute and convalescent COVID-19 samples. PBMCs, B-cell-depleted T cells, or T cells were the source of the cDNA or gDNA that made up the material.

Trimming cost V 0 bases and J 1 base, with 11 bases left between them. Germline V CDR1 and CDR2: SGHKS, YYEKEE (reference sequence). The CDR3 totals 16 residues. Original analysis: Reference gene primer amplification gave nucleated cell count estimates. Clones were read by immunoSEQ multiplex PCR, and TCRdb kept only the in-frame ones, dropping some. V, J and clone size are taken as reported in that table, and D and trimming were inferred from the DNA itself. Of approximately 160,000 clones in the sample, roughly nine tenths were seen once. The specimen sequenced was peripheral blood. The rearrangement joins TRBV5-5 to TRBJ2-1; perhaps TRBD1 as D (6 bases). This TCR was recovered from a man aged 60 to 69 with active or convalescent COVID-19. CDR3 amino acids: CASSLALGGSYNEQFF. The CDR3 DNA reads TGTGCCAGCAGCTTGGCCTTAGGGGGTTCCTACAATGAGCAGTTCTTC.